The present entry profiles one T cell receptor (beta chain) with its context. Germline V gene data show CDR1 as GTSNPN and CDR2 as SVGIG (reference sequence). This CDR3 spans 16 amino acids. V lost 4 bases to trimming and J lost 5 bases, with 23 bases between them. Produced via immunoSEQ multiplex PCR; TCRdb's table is partial and in-frame only. The sample holds roughly 79,000 clones; roughly 91% are singletons and the top ten take less than 0.4%. The sample belongs to a study of technical replicates of blood from several donors. This TCR came from a human donor in good health. Some clones in this sample may be carry-over from other donors' samples. The chain links TRBV30 to TRBJ2-5, with D unresolved. The sequencing sample was made of T cells isolated from PBMCs. For the CDR3, the DNA is TGTGCCTGGAAAGGCCCCGGCGGCATAATTTGGGAGACCCAGTACTTC. Translation: CAWKGPGGIIWETQYF.